The 10 T cell receptor beta chains reported below all come from one sample, sequenced in a study of blood T cells in healthy people across ages. Sample-barcoded 5' priming and a J-beta primer mix drove a second PCR of 7 to 11 cycles. TCRdb re-derived calls from the 5' RACE reads in MiXCR, one entry per CDR3 protein. The sample includes 380,000 or so distinct CDR3 sequences, roughly half of them seen just once. Sample: blood. The receptors shown here come from a man aged 55 to 70 in good health.

This chain connects TRBV4-3 to TRBJ2-1; possible D gene TRBD2, 7 bases. The J call may be in error: the DNA end matches TRBJ2-7 better. This CDR3 contains 17 residues. From germline, CDR1 is LGHNA and CDR2 YSLEER. The CDR3 loop is CASSQEGGGVAYNEQYF. DNA of the CDR3: TGCGCCAGCAGCCAAGAAGGAGGGGGGGTAGCCTACAATGAGCAGTACTTC.

This clonotype was seen a few times. This chain uses TRBV30 with TRBJ2-3, with D unresolved. V lost 0 bases and J 4 bases, leaving 11 bases between the germline ends. Germline CDR1 reads GTSNPN; CDR2 reads SVGIG (reference sequence). CDR3 size: 14 residues. The CDR3 DNA follows: TGTGCCTGGAGTGTACTCGGCTTCTCAGATACGCAGTATTTT. Protein product: CAWSVLGFSDTQYF.

The chain is built from TRBV11-2 and TRBJ1-2; D remains unclear. CDR1 and CDR2 (germline): SGHAT, FQNNGV. V was cut by 5 bases and J by 4 bases, with 8 bases left in between. The length of the CDR3 is 12 residues. CDR3 coding DNA: TGTGCCAGCAGCCTAGGGCTCTATGGCTACACCTTC. This translates into CASSLGLYGYTF.

The chain uses TRBV18 and TRBJ2-4; D may match TRBD1 or TRBD2 (5 bases each). The last part of the DNA fits TRBJ2-7 better; the J call may be wrong. The CDR3 runs 12 residues. The V gene's germline CDR1 is KGHSH and CDR2 LQKENI. CDR3 residues: CASSPTGGEQYF. CDR3 DNA: TGTGCCAGCTCACCAACAGGAGGCGAGCAGTACTTC.

The rearrangement uses TRBV7-3 and TRBJ2-7; D unresolved. From germline, CDR1 is SGHTA and CDR2 FQGTGA. V was clipped by 3 bases and J by 1 base, with 10 bases between them. This CDR3 is 14 amino acids long. CDR3 sequence: CASSFGVGSYEQYF. CDR3 nucleotide sequence: TGTGCCAGCAGCTTTGGGGTTGGATCCTACGAGCAGTACTTC.

The J gene is TRBJ2-6, the V gene TRBV27, with D possibly being TRBD1 (6 bases). The CDR3 consists of 15 residues. Trimming removed 5 bases at V and 2 bases at J, with 10 bases between. CDR1 MNHEY and CDR2 SMNVEV come from the germline V gene (reference sequence). CDR3 loop: CASSPGDPGANVLTF. CDR3 coding DNA: TGTGCCAGCAGTCCAGGGGATCCTGGGGCCAACGTCCTGACTTTC.

V usage is TRBV29-1 and J usage is TRBJ2-1, with D unclear. The CDR3 extends over 13 amino acids. The germline gives CDR1 SQVTM, CDR2 ANQGSEA. V was shortened by 6 bases and J by 7 bases, with 16 bases between the two germline ends. This chain's CDR3 is CSVTDLMGNEQFF. DNA for the CDR3: TGCAGCGTAACTGACCTTATGGGGAATGAGCAGTTCTTC.

V usage is TRBV11-1 and J usage is TRBJ2-1, with D tentatively TRBD1 (6 bases). V was clipped by 5 bases and J by 0 bases, with 17 bases between them. This CDR3 is built from 17 residues. Looked up from germline, CDR1 is SGHAT and CDR2 is FQDESV (reference sequence). The DNA of the CDR3 is TGTGCCAGCAGCCGCCGCGGACAGCCCAGCTCCTACAATGAGCAGTTCTTC. It yields the protein CASSRRGQPSSYNEQFF.

The chain is built from TRBV7-2 and TRBJ2-1, with D uncertain. This CDR3 region has 12 residues. Deletions cut 3 bases from V and 10 bases from J, with 10 bases between. Germline V gives CDR1 SGHTA, CDR2 FQGNSA. The CDR3 DNA reads as TGTGCCAGCAGCTTGCAGGACCGGGAGCAGTTCTTC. Translated, it gives CASSLQDREQFF.

The rearrangement joins TRBV29-1 to TRBJ2-7; TRBD2 matches at 10 bases. CDR1 and CDR2 from the germline V gene are SQVTM and ANQGSEA. The V and J ends lost 1 base and 6 bases, in that order; junction bases with no gene match: 6. The CDR3 totals 14 residues. CDR3 nucleotides: TGCAGCGTTGAAGCCGCGGGACTAGCGCCCGAGCAGTACTTC. This sequence encodes CSVEAAGLAPEQYF.